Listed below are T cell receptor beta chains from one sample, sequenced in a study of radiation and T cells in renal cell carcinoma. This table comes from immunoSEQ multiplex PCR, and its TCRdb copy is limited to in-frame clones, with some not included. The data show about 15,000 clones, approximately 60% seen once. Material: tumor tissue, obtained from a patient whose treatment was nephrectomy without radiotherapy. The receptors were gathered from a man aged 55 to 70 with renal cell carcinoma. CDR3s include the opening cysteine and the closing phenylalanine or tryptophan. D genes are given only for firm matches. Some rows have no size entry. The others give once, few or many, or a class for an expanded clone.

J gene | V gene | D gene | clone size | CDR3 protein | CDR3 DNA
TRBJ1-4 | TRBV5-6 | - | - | CASSLVGDATNEKLFF | TGTGCCAGCAGCTTGGTAGGGGACGCAACTAATGAAAAACTGTTTTTT
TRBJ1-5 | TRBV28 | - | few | CASSPPGGQGQPQHF | TGTGCCAGCAGCCCTCCGGGGGGGCAGGGTCAGCCCCAGCATTTT
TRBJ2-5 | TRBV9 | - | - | CASSSSVDGTQYF | TGTGCCAGCAGCAGCAGCGTGGACGGGACCCAGTACTTC
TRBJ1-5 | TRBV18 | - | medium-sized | CASSPQHRQPQHF | TGTGCCAGCTCACCACAGCACCGTCAGCCCCAGCATTTT
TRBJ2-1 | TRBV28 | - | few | CASTLRRDEQFF | TGTGCCAGCACCCTACGGAGGGATGAGCAGTTCTTC
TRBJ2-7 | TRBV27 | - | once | CASSLRDKFSYEQYF | TGTGCCAGCAGTTTACGGGACAAGTTTTCCTACGAGCAGTACTTC
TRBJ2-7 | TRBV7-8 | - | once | CASSSDRFWEQYF | TGTGCCAGCAGCTCCGACAGATTTTGGGAGCAGTACTTC
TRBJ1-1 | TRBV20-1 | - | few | CSVTDGTEAFF | TGCAGTGTTACGGACGGCACTGAAGCTTTCTTT
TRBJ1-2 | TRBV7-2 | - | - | CASSLAGALYGYTF | TGTGCCAGCAGCTTAGCCGGGGCCCTCTATGGCTACACCTTC
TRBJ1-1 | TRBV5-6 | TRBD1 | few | CASSWMNRGSAFF | TGTGCCAGCAGTTGGATGAACAGGGGGTCAGCTTTCTTT
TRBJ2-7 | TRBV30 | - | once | CAWIPSFGAGQYF | TGTGCCTGGATCCCCTCGTTTGGAGCGGGGCAGTACTTC
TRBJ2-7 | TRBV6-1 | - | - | CASSNYEQYF | TGTGCCAGCTCCAACTACGAGCAGTACTTC
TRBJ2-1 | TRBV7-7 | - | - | CASSLAVKDEQFF | TGTGCTAGCAGCTTAGCGGTAAAGGATGAGCAGTTCTTC
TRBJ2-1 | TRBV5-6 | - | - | CASSLVGVSYNEQFF | TGTGCCAGCAGCTTGGTGGGGGTCTCCTACAATGAGCAGTTCTTC
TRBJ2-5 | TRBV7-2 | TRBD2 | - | CASSLGTAGGQETQYF | TGTGCCAGCAGCTTAGGTACAGCGGGGGGCCAAGAGACCCAGTACTTC
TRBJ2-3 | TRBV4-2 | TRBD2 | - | CASTPKGSSGGGTDTQYF | TGTGCCAGCACCCCAAAAGGTTCTTCGGGAGGGGGCACAGATACGCAGTATTTT
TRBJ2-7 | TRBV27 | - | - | CASSLSRVSGLEQYF | TGTGCCAGCAGTTTGTCAAGGGTTTCCGGGCTCGAGCAGTACTTC
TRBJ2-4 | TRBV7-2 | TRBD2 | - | CASSLGGYASIQYF | TGTGCCAGCAGCTTGGGGGGGTACGCCAGCATTCAGTACTTC
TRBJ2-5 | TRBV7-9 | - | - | CASARPPWWGPETQYF | TGTGCCAGCGCCCGTCCCCCGTGGTGGGGGCCAGAGACCCAGTACTTC
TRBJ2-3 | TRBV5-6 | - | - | CASSSTPPSHPYGQYF | TGTGCCAGCAGCTCCACGCCACCCTCCCACCCTTATGGGCAGTATTTT
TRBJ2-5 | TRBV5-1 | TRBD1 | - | CASSFNTGGQETQYF | TGCGCCAGCAGCTTCAACACAGGGGGGCAAGAGACCCAGTACTTC
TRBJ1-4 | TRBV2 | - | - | CASSEVAANEKLFF | TGTGCCAGCAGTGAAGTGGCAGCTAATGAAAAACTGTTTTTT
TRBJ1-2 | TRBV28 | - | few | CASGALYGYTF | TGTGCCAGCGGGGCCCTGTATGGCTACACCTTC
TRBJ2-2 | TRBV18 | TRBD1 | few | CASSEQTGGFGELFF | TGTGCCAGCTCGGAACAAACAGGGGGCTTCGGGGAGCTGTTTTTT
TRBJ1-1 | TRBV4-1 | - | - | CASSQDLRLGNTEAFF | TGCGCCAGCAGCCAAGATCTACGCTTGGGGAACACTGAAGCTTTCTTT
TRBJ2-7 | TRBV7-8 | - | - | CASSFGIAGSSYEQYF | TGTGCCAGCAGCTTTGGAATTGCGGGAAGCTCCTACGAGCAGTACTTC
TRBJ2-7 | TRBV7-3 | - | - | CASSLWSDSEQYF | TGTGCCAGCAGCTTATGGAGCGATAGCGAGCAGTACTTC
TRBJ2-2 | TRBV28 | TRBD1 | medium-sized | CASSHRGTGELFF | TGTGCCAGCAGTCACAGGGGCACCGGGGAGCTGTTTTTT